Below, 13 T cell receptor beta chains from the same sample are listed, as sequenced in a study of T cell responses to AZD1222 COVID-19 vaccine. Profiling relied on immunoSEQ multiplex PCR, and the TCRdb table lists in-frame clones only, not all of them. The repertoire holds more than 95,000 clones, with around 89% as singletons. Sequencing was performed on peripheral blood, taken on day 0 of AZD1222 vaccination. The receptor source for this set is an adult in good health.

This clone was counted a few times. The V gene is TRBV27, the J gene TRBJ1-3; D remains ambiguous. This CDR3 comprises 15 residues. V was pared by 2 bases and J by 2 bases, with 10 bases between. The V gene's germline CDR1 is MNHEY and CDR2 SMNVEV (reference sequence). The CDR3 sequence: CASSLNPFTGNTIYF. Here the CDR3 DNA reads TGTGCCAGCAGTTTAAACCCCTTTACTGGAAACACCATATATTTT.

This chain links TRBV2 with TRBJ1-5; 7 bases map to TRBD1. Per the germline V gene, CDR1 is SNHLY and CDR2 is FYNNEI. The CDR3 extends over 15 amino acids. With 6 bases clipped from V and 2 bases from J, the junction kept 7 bases outside the gene matches. CDR3 region: CASRGQQGRNQPQHF. CDR3 sequence (DNA): TGTGCCAGCAGAGGCCAACAGGGGCGCAATCAGCCCCAGCATTTT. Full variable domain (missing parts from reference TRBV2 and TRBJ1-5): EPEVTQTPSHQVTQMGQEVILRCVPISNHLYFYWYRQILGQKVEFLVSFYNNEISEKSEIFDDQFSVERPDGSNFTLKIRSTKLEDSAMYFCASRGQQGRNQPQHFGDGTRLSIL.

The CDR3 sequence: CASSKSGRFNNEQFF. CDR3 nucleotide sequence: TGTGCCAGCAGCAAAAGCGGGAGGTTTAACAATGAGCAGTTCTTC. V gene TRBV7-6 combines with J gene TRBJ2-1; 9 bases match TRBD2. V was clipped by 5 bases and J by 5 bases; unmatched bases: 7. CDR3 length: 15 amino acids. Germline V CDR1 and CDR2: SGHVS, FNYEAQ.

This rearrangement joins TRBV12-3 or TRBV12-4 to TRBJ1-2, with 7 positions matching TRBD1. V lost 4 bases and J lost 7; bases outside the gene matches: 3. The CDR3 runs 12 residues. The CDR3 DNA follows: TGTGCCAGCAGTTCCAACAGGGGTGGCTACACCTTC. Its protein product is CASSSNRGGYTF.

The rearrangement joins TRBV5-3 to TRBJ1-5, with D possibly matching TRBD1 (5 bases). TRBV5-3 belongs to the ORF category, with a function that is uncertain. V lost 4 bases to trimming and J lost 0 bases, with 23 bases between them. The CDR3 covers 19 residues. This CDR3 is CARSPVPRPTGYSNQPQHF. CDR3 sequence (DNA): TGTGCCAGAAGCCCCGTACCCCGTCCAACAGGTTATAGCAATCAGCCCCAGCATTTT.

The chain links TRBV19 to TRBJ1-2, with D tentatively TRBD1 (5 bases). Trimming removed 8 bases at V and 7 bases at J, with 14 bases between. The V gene's germline CDR1 is LNHDA and CDR2 SQIVND (reference sequence). The CDR3 runs 12 residues. The CDR3 region has the DNA TGTGCCAGTGATCAGGGATATAGTGGCTACACCTTC. Its translation: CASDQGYSGYTF.

The chain carries TRBV18 and TRBJ1-6, with D uncertain. CDR3 length: 12 amino acids. Germline CDR1 reads KGHSH; CDR2 reads LQKENI. V was clipped by 3 bases and J by 9 bases, with 6 bases between them. CDR3 in amino acids: CASSPRVSPLHF. CDR3 DNA sequence: TGTGCCAGCTCACCGCGTGTTTCACCCCTCCACTTT.

This chain uses TRBV30 with TRBJ1-5; D possibly corresponds to TRBD1 (6 bases). The CDR3 length is 15 residues. CDR1 and CDR2 (germline): GTSNPN, SVGIG (reference sequence). Trimming took 3 bases from V and 10 from J, leaving 22 bases between them. CDR3 DNA sequence: TGTGCCTGGAGGGGGGGGCAGGCCTTGGAGTTTCCCCAGCATTTT. Translation gives CAWRGGQALEFPQHF.

This clone was counted only a few times. V usage is TRBV28 and J usage is TRBJ2-6, with TRBD1 matching over 7 bases. The CDR3 contains 16 residues. Looked up from germline, CDR1 is MDHEN and CDR2 is SYDVKM. The V and J ends lost 3 bases and 1 base, in that order; junction bases with no gene match: 3. The CDR3 loop is CASSFGTVSGANVLTF. The CDR3 DNA reads as TGTGCCAGCAGTTTCGGGACAGTATCTGGGGCCAACGTCCTGACTTTC.

The chain couples TRBV5-1 to TRBJ1-1; D not resolved. V was pared by 2 bases and J by 2 bases, with 10 bases between. This CDR3 is built from 14 residues. CDR1 is SGHRS and CDR2 is YFSETQ in the germline V gene. The CDR3 is CASSFLPDNTEAFF. In DNA, the CDR3 is TGCGCCAGCAGCTTTCTCCCAGATAACACTGAAGCTTTCTTT.

The sample holds one count of this clone. The rearrangement links TRBV5-4 to TRBJ2-7; D ambiguous. V was clipped by 2 bases and J by 4 bases, with 10 bases between them. This CDR3 is 13 amino acids long. Germline assignment: CDR1 SGHNT and CDR2 YYREEE (reference sequence). The CDR3 loop is CASSLGLQYEQYF. The CDR3 DNA reads TGTGCCAGCAGCTTAGGGCTACAGTACGAGCAGTACTTC.

This chain links TRBV5-1 with TRBJ1-4; 12 positions match TRBD1. V lost 0 bases, J lost 8 bases, and 8 bases stayed unmatched. Germline assignment: CDR1 SGHRS and CDR2 YFSETQ. The CDR3 contains 17 residues. In nucleotides, the CDR3 is TGCGCCAGCAGCTTGGCGCGTACCGGGACAGGGGGCGAAAAACTGTTTTTT. It specifies CASSLARTGTGGEKLFF.

Of note for this clone: The same CDR3 is also encoded by other DNA sequences in this sample. The rearrangement links TRBV14 to TRBJ2-5; 9 nucleotides match TRBD1. V shed 3 bases and J 5 bases; nucleotides not matched to a gene: 4. The germline CDR1 and CDR2 sequences are SGHDN and FVKESK. The length of the CDR3 is 14 residues. CDR3 loop: CASSQDRGLETQYF. The CDR3 nucleotides read TGTGCCAGCAGCCAGGACAGGGGTCTTGAGACCCAGTACTTC.